The 3 T cell receptor beta chains reported below all come from one sample, sequenced in a study of CD8 T cells in Susac syndrome. RNA, at about 0.45 to 1 ug, was reverse transcribed with random hexamers. TCRdb re-called the immunoSEQ multiplex PCR reads with MiXCR, one entry per CDR3 protein. Found here are 65,000 to 95,000 distinct CDR3 sequences, 94% of them singletons; the top ten hold roughly 0.97%. The sequenced sample was CD8+ T cells from PBMCs. Receptors originate from a human donor with Susac syndrome.

The chain employs TRBV25-1 and TRBJ2-5, with TRBD2 matching over 7 bases. Germline lookup yields CDR1 MGHDK and CDR2 SYGVNS. V gave up 1 base and J gave up 4 bases; unmatched junction bases: 0. CDR3 length: 13 residues. CDR3 DNA sequence: TGTGCCAGCAGTGAATCGGGAGGAGAGACCCAGTACTTC. Amino acid sequence: CASSESGGETQYF. Based on the CDR3 plus reference TRBV25-1 and TRBJ2-5, the full variable domain is EADIYQTPRYLVIGTGKKITLECSQTMGHDKMYWYQQDPGMELHLIHYSYGVNSTEKGDLSSESTVSRIRTEHFPLTLESARPSHTSQYLCASSESGGETQYFGPGTRLLVL.

This sequence joins TRBV19 and TRBJ2-1; 12 nucleotides agree with TRBD2. From germline, CDR1 is LNHDA and CDR2 SQIVND (reference sequence). The CDR3 has 21 residues. Trimming took 6 bases from V and 2 from J; bases not matched to a gene: 20. CDR3 nucleotides: TGTGCCAGTAGGCCCCCAGTATCTAGCGGGAGGGCCTATACCCCCTACAATGAGCAGTTCTTC. Translating it yields CASRPPVSSGRAYTPYNEQFF.

This clonotype was counted a single time. The gene calls are TRBV20-1 and TRBJ1-1; D not resolved. The CDR3 is 12 residues long. Trimming removed 4 bases from V and 8 bases from J, with 14 bases in between. Germline V gene lookup returns CDR1 DFQATT and CDR2 SNEGSKA (reference sequence). The CDR3 DNA reads as TGCAGTGCTAAGGAAGGCGGGCTAGAAGCTTTCTTT. Residues: CSAKEGGLEAFF.